The 13 T cell receptor beta chains below come from one sample, sequenced in a study of blood T cells in healthy people across ages. The second PCR ran 7 to 11 cycles with a sample-barcoded 5' primer and J-beta primers. TCRdb re-analysed the 5' RACE reads in MiXCR, keeping a single row per CDR3 protein. The profile shows roughly 560,000 distinct CDR3 sequences, approximately 25% of them singletons. These same records also appear under a second study, on T cells of mothers and their children.

The sample taken for sequencing was blood. The receptors were sampled from a boy younger than 18 in good health.

The rearrangement joins TRBV28 to TRBJ1-3, with D perhaps TRBD1 (5 bases). V shed 5 bases and J shed 8 bases, with 22 bases lying between them. The CDR3 has 16 amino acids. CDR1 and CDR2 (germline): MDHEN, SYDVKM. The CDR3 region has the DNA TGTGCCAGCAGTGTTCCGGCGGCAGGAAAAGGGGACACCATATATTTT. Translation gives CASSVPAAGKGDTIYF. Complete variable domain (other parts from reference TRBV28 and TRBJ1-3): DVKVTQSSRYLVKRTGEKVFLECVQDMDHENMFWYRQDPGLGLRLIYFSYDVKMKEKGDIPEGYSVSREKKERFSLILESASTNQTSMYLCASSVPAAGKGDTIYFGEGSWLTVV.

This clonotype was observed a few times. V usage is TRBV7-6 and J usage is TRBJ2-5, with TRBD2 matching 10 bases. The end of the DNA aligns better with TRBJ2-7, so the J call may be wrong. The CDR3 loop spans 20 amino acids. CDR1 and CDR2 (germline): SGHVS, FNYEAQ. The CDR3 region has the DNA TGTGCCAATCCTAATCGGATGGGCGAGCGGGGGGGTGCTCGCTCCTACGAGCAGTACTTC. The encoded protein is CANPNRMGERGGARSYEQYF.

This clonotype came up many times. The genes are TRBV12-3 or TRBV12-4 and TRBJ1-2; perhaps TRBD1 as D (6 bases). The V and J ends lost 5 bases and 5 bases respectively, with 6 bases between them. The CDR3 extends over 11 amino acids. The CDR3 reads CASSTGYGYTF. CDR3 in DNA: TGTGCCAGCAGTACAGGGTATGGCTACACCTTC.

The chain is built from TRBV6-5 and TRBJ2-5; D remains unclear. The tail of the sequence fits TRBJ2-7 better, so the J call may be wrong. This CDR3 is built from 14 residues. Germline CDR1 is MNHEY and CDR2 is SVGAGI. CDR3 in amino acids: CASSYSDGTIEQYF. The CDR3 bases are TGTGCCAGCAGTTACTCGGACGGAACGATCGAGCAGTACTTC.

This clonotype was counted a single time. At one end the junction does not follow the germline gene, possibly because of a read error. The rearrangement joins TRBV6-5 to TRBJ1-6; D call uncertain. The CDR3 extends over 15 amino acids. Germline CDR1 is MNHEY and CDR2 is SVGAGI. This CDR3 is CAGSYSTAYNSPLHF. The CDR3 DNA reads TGTGCCGGCAGTTACTCGACGGCCTATAATTCACCCCTCCACTTT.

The V gene is TRBV27, the J gene TRBJ2-7; unclear D gene. Trimming removed 5 bases from V and 4 bases from J, with 15 bases in between. This CDR3 is built from 14 residues. CDR1 is MNHEY, CDR2 SMNVEV, per germline (reference sequence). The CDR3 here is CASSQTQRFYEQYF. The CDR3 DNA reads as TGTGCCAGCAGTCAGACCCAAAGATTTTACGAGCAGTACTTC.

V usage is TRBV7-8 and J usage is TRBJ2-7, with 10 positions matching TRBD2. Germline loops: CDR1 SGHVS, CDR2 FQNEAQ. V dropped 5 bases and J dropped 6; count of bases not matched to a gene: 13. The CDR3 is made up of 16 amino acids. The CDR3 protein is CASSALEGAGGLEQYF. CDR3 nucleotide sequence: TGTGCCAGCAGCGCCCTCGAGGGAGCGGGAGGGCTCGAGCAGTACTTC.

This clonotype was seen only a few times. The chain joins TRBV2 to TRBJ1-4; D unresolved. Germline V gene data show CDR1 as SNHLY and CDR2 as FYNNEI. This CDR3 spans 14 amino acids. Trimming removed 6 bases from V and 7 bases from J, with 15 bases in between. CDR3 amino acids: CASSNRGRSEKLFF. CDR3 coding DNA: TGTGCCAGCAGCAACCGTGGTAGGAGTGAAAAACTGTTTTTT.

This chain links TRBV7-9 with TRBJ1-4; D uncertain. This CDR3 has 13 amino acids. Per germline, CDR1 SEHNR and CDR2 FQNEAQ (reference sequence). V lost 0 bases and J 4 bases, leaving 3 bases between the germline ends. This chain's CDR3 is CASSLADNEKLFF. CDR3 nucleotide sequence: TGTGCCAGCAGCTTAGCGGATAATGAAAAACTGTTTTTT.

This clonotype showed up just a few times. V and J are TRBV11-2 and TRBJ2-7; 7 positions match TRBD2. The J segment lost 2 bases and the V segment lost 6 bases, leaving 10 bases of the junction unmatched. The germline V gene encodes CDR1 SGHAT and CDR2 FQNNGV. There are 15 residues in the CDR3. This chain's CDR3 is CASRRREGLPYEQYF. The CDR3, as DNA: TGTGCCAGCAGGAGGAGGGAGGGCCTCCCCTACGAGCAGTACTTC.

This clonotype appeared many times. J is TRBJ2-5 and V is TRBV12-3 or TRBV12-4; the match to TRBD2 covers 12 bases. Gene TRBJ2-1 matches the end of the DNA better, so the J call may be wrong. This CDR3 is built from 14 residues. The DNA for the CDR3 is TGTGCCAGCAGTTGGACTAGCGGGGTCAATGAGCAGTTCTTC. This gives the protein CASSWTSGVNEQFF.

This clonotype was counted a few times. At one boundary the junction diverges from the germline segment, which might be a read error. The chain joins TRBV5-5 to TRBJ2-5, with 8 nucleotides matching TRBD1. The germline V gene has CDR1 SGHKS and CDR2 YYEKEE (reference sequence). The CDR3 runs 14 residues. The CDR3 sequence is CASSIGQGQETKYF. DNA for the CDR3: TGTGCCAGCAGCATAGGACAGGGCCAAGAGACCAAGTACTTC.

The CDR3: CASKTTTQNRGLYEQYF. The CDR3, as DNA: TGTGCCAGCAAAACCACTACCCAAAACAGGGGGCTCTACGAGCAGTACTTC. The chain employs TRBV6-2 or TRBV6-3 and TRBJ2-7, with 9 nucleotides matching TRBD1. This CDR3 has 17 amino acids. Per germline, CDR1 MNHEY and CDR2 SVGEGT. After removal of 7 bases from V and 3 bases from J, the junction contained 16 bases not matched to a gene.